One and the same sample provided the 6 T cell receptor beta chains below, sequenced in a study of blood T cell repertoires in COVID-19 (dated by TCRdb to about 2020). Library generation was performed with the immunoSEQ multiplex PCR assay. Sourced from immuneACCESS, this table was stored by TCRdb with only in-frame sequences that have V and J called. A share of the clones is absent; for the studies checked, an unresolved V gene accounts for under half, and the remainder has no known explanation. For this sample there are about 140,000 clones; roughly 85% appear just once. Roughly 2.5% of the sample goes to the ten largest clones. The sequenced sample was peripheral blood. The receptors derive from a human donor with acute or convalescent COVID-19. The donor label of this sample is uncertain.

The V gene is TRBV4-3, the J gene TRBJ1-5; 10 bases map to TRBD1. This CDR3 contains 15 residues. The V segment lost 0 bases and the J segment 6 bases; nucleotides outside the gene matches: 2. Germline CDR1 is LGHNA and CDR2 is YSLEER. The CDR3 region is CASSQDGTGAQPQHF. CDR3 nucleotides: TGCGCCAGCAGCCAAGATGGGACAGGGGCTCAGCCCCAGCATTTT.

This chain connects TRBV7-9 to TRBJ2-1, with D hard to call. This CDR3 has 13 amino acids. Trimming took off 0 bases at V and 5 bases at J, with 5 bases between the two ends. Germline values: CDR1 SEHNR, CDR2 FQNEAQ (reference sequence). The DNA of the CDR3 is TGTGCCAGCAGCTTAGCGTCCGACAATGAGCAGTTCTTC. Protein: CASSLASDNEQFF.

This rearrangement joins TRBV29-1 to TRBJ2-1; TRBD2 matches 7 bases. Germline trimming cut 5 bases from V and 0 bases from J; bases unmatched to any gene: 7. The CDR3 contains 15 residues. The germline V gene has CDR1 SQVTM and CDR2 ANQGSEA. The CDR3 DNA sequence: TGCAGCGTTATCTCTAGCGGAAGCTCCTACAATGAGCAGTTCTTC. As protein: CSVISSGSSYNEQFF.

This chain connects TRBV19 to TRBJ2-3, with TRBD2 identical over 7 bases. Looked up from germline, CDR1 is LNHDA and CDR2 is SQIVND (reference sequence). The CDR3 covers 15 residues. Unmatched junction bases numbered 5, after V lost 5 bases and J lost 0 bases. CDR3 nucleotide sequence: TGTGCCAGTAGTTTCCAAGCGGGGAGCACAGATACGCAGTATTTT. This translates into CASSFQAGSTDTQYF.

The CDR3: CASEDGLRTNNEQFF. For the CDR3, the DNA is TGTGCCAGTGAGGACGGACTCCGCACAAATAATGAGCAGTTCTTC. The chain combines TRBV11-2 with TRBJ2-1, with D tentatively TRBD2 (5 bases). CDR3 length: 15 residues. Germline V lookup: CDR1 SGHAT, CDR2 FQNNGV. V lost 9 bases and J lost 7, with 22 bases in between.

This chain joins TRBV6-5 and TRBJ1-4, with a weak D call TRBD1 (6 bases). The V end lost 6 bases, the J end lost 7 bases, and 15 bases lay between the germline ends. The CDR3 totals 14 residues. From germline, CDR1 is MNHEY and CDR2 SVGAGI. The CDR3 loop reads CASSRQLGGEKLFF. CDR3 coding DNA: TGTGCCAGCAGCAGACAGTTAGGGGGTGAAAAACTGTTTTTT.